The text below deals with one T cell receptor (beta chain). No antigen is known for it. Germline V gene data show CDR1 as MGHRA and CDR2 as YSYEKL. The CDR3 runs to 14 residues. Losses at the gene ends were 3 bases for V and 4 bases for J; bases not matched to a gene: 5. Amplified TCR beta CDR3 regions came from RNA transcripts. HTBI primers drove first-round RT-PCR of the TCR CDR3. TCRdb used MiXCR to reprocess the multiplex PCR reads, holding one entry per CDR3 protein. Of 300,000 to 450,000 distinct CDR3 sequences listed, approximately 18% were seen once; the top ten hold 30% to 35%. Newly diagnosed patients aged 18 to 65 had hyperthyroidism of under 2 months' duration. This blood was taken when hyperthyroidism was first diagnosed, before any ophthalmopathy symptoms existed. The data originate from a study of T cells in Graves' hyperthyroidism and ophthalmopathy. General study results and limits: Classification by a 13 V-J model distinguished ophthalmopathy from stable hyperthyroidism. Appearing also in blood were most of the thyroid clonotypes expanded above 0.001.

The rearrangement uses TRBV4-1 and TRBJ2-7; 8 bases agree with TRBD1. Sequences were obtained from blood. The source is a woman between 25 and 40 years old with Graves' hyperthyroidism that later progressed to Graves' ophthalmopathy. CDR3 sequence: CASSHNRGDYEQYF. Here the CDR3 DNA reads TGCGCCAGCAGCCATAACAGGGGGGATTACGAGCAGTACTTC.